The 23 T cell receptor beta chains in this list originate from one sample, sequenced in a study of early T cells in non-severe SARS-CoV-2 infection. TCRdb fed the 5' RACE reads into MiXCR, producing one record per CDR3 protein. This repertoire shows about 70,000 distinct CDR3 sequences, roughly an eighth found once; its top ten account for roughly 1.3%. The material sequenced was whole blood. The receptors were sampled from an adult who was a healthcare worker with PCR-confirmed SARS-CoV-2 infection or an uninfected control (not recorded which).

The chain's CDR3 is CAISPGYEQYF. The CDR3 nucleotides are TGTGCCATCAGTCCGGGTTACGAGCAGTACTTC. The chain couples TRBV10-3 to TRBJ2-7; D unresolved. The CDR3 length is 11 residues. The germline CDR1 and CDR2 sequences are ENHRY and SYGVKD. V gave up 5 bases and J gave up 4 bases, with 6 bases separating them.

This clonotype was counted many times. The chain couples TRBV7-8 to TRBJ2-2; 11 nucleotides line up with TRBD2. The CDR3 sequence is 16 residues long. Trimming at V came to 7 bases and at J to 6 bases, leaving 10 bases not matched to a gene. Germline lookup yields CDR1 SGHVS and CDR2 FQNEAQ. The DNA for the CDR3 is TGTGCCAGCAATAGCGGGAGGGCCGTAAGGGCCGGGGAGCTGTTTTTT. It translates to CASNSGRAVRAGELFF.

At least ten counts were recorded for this clonotype. This chain connects TRBV7-2 to TRBJ1-4; weak D call: TRBD1 (5 bases). Per the germline V gene, CDR1 is SGHTA and CDR2 is FQGNSA. The CDR3 loop spans 14 amino acids. The germline V and J ends were trimmed by 3 bases and 11 bases, with 16 bases remaining between them. CDR3 DNA sequence: TGTGCCAGCAGCTTTCAACAGTCCGGGGGGAAACTGTTTTTT. Its protein product is CASSFQQSGGKLFF.

In this sample, this clonotype turned up many times. This chain uses TRBV24-1 with TRBJ2-5; 8 bases agree with TRBD2. Trimming cost V 3 bases and J 5 bases; bases outside gene matches: 10. In germline, CDR1 is KGHDR, CDR2 SFDVKD. The CDR3 spans 16 residues. The CDR3 sequence: CATSDPGRAGSETQYF. CDR3 sequence (DNA): TGTGCCACCAGTGATCCCGGGAGGGCCGGATCGGAGACCCAGTACTTC.

This clonotype came up many times. The chain uses TRBV6-6 and TRBJ2-2, with D perhaps TRBD2 (6 bases). Trimming removed 2 bases at V and 1 base at J, with 11 bases between. Germline loops: CDR1 MNHNY, CDR2 SVGAGI (reference sequence). The CDR3 is made up of 16 amino acids. CDR3 DNA sequence: TGTGCCAGCAGTTACGGAGGGCGTGGGAACACCGGGGAGCTGTTTTTT. Translation gives CASSYGGRGNTGELFF.

This clonotype was observed many times. Here the CDR3 DNA reads TGTGCCAGCAGCCAAGATGGAGGGGGGACTAGCGGCAAGCTCTCGGCGGGGCAGTACTTC. Encoded protein: CASSQDGGGTSGKLSAGQYF. The chain has TRBV4-2 and TRBJ2-7; TRBD2 matches at 11 bases. The CDR3 consists of 20 residues. CDR1 and CDR2 (germline): LGHNA, YNFKEQ. J gave up 9 bases and V 0 bases, and 22 bases lay outside the gene matches.

This clonotype was observed many times. V usage is TRBV29-1 and J usage is TRBJ2-4; 8 bases are shared with TRBD1. Trimming removed 2 bases from V and 2 bases from J; junction bases left unmatched: 5. CDR3 length: 15 residues. Germline lookup yields CDR1 SQVTM and CDR2 ANQGSEA. CDR3 nucleotide sequence: TGCAGCGTTGAACTACAGGGGGTATCCAAAAACATTCAGTACTTC. This gives the protein CSVELQGVSKNIQYF.

The table lists this clonotype with many counts. V is TRBV7-2 and J is TRBJ2-5; D unclear. Trimming removed 6 bases from V and 1 base from J, with 9 bases in between. The CDR3 has 13 residues. Germline values: CDR1 SGHTA, CDR2 FQGNSA. CDR3 DNA: TGTGCCAGCAGTTTTGCTTTCCAAGAGACCCAGTACTTC. It yields the protein CASSFAFQETQYF.

Many counts were recorded for this clonotype. The CDR3 region is CATSRDSRTNEKLFF. The CDR3 DNA reads as TGTGCCACCAGCAGAGATTCTCGGACAAATGAAAAACTGTTTTTT. The genes are TRBV15 and TRBJ1-4; tentative D call: TRBD1 (5 bases). V was shortened by 0 bases and J by 5 bases, with 10 bases between the two germline ends. Germline values: CDR1 LNHNV, CDR2 YYDKDF (reference sequence). CDR3 length: 15 residues.

This clonotype was detected many times. This chain connects TRBV2 to TRBJ1-1, with a tentative D call TRBD1 (5 bases). V gave up 7 bases and J gave up 0 bases, with 15 bases separating them. Per germline, CDR1 SNHLY and CDR2 FYNNEI. The CDR3 sequence is 15 residues long. The CDR3 DNA sequence: TGTGCCAGCACTCCAGTCAGGGCAGTGAACACTGAAGCTTTCTTT. It encodes CASTPVRAVNTEAFF.

This clonotype was seen repeatedly, ten times or more. This rearrangement joins TRBV11-2 to TRBJ2-7; 7 nucleotides agree with TRBD1. Germline CDR1 reads SGHAT; CDR2 reads FQNNGV. V dropped 4 bases and J dropped 4; count of bases not matched to a gene: 7. The CDR3 totals 14 residues. The CDR3 DNA sequence: TGTGCCAGCAGCTCTTTACAGGGGAGTTACGAGCAGTACTTC. Protein: CASSSLQGSYEQYF.

This clonotype occurred a few times. The chain carries TRBV6-2 or TRBV6-3 and TRBJ1-1; unclear D gene. CDR3 length equals 11 residues. In germline, CDR1 is MNHEY, CDR2 SVGEGT. The V end lost 8 bases, the J end lost 7 bases, and 11 bases lay between the germline ends. This CDR3 is CASFRPGEAFF. CDR3 DNA: TGTGCCAGCTTTCGACCGGGTGAAGCTTTCTTT.

The genes are TRBV5-1 and TRBJ1-1; 9 nucleotides line up with TRBD1. CDR1 is SGHRS, CDR2 YFSETQ, per germline. After removal of 1 base from V and 5 bases from J, the junction contained 3 bases not matched to a gene. The CDR3 extends over 14 amino acids. The CDR3 sequence: CASSLSGTGTEAFF. CDR3 DNA: TGCGCCAGCAGCTTGAGTGGGACAGGGACTGAAGCTTTCTTT.

The chain employs TRBV20-1 and TRBJ2-1; D call uncertain. Germline CDR1 DFQATT, CDR2 SNEGSKA (reference sequence). The CDR3 is 14 amino acids. Between the trimmed V and J ends, which lost 6 bases and 7 bases, there was a span of 19 bases. CDR3 DNA sequence: TGCAGTGCCCGTATCCCGTCAGGAATGAATGAGCAGTTCTTC. It encodes CSARIPSGMNEQFF.

CDR3 residues: CASSLREDGTEAFF. Here the CDR3 DNA reads TGTGCCAGCAGCTTAAGGGAGGATGGCACTGAAGCTTTCTTT. The rearrangement links TRBV13 to TRBJ1-1, with D hard to call. CDR3 size: 14 residues. Between the trimmed V and J ends, which lost 2 bases and 4 bases, there was a span of 11 bases. Germline V CDR1 and CDR2: PRHDT, FYEKMQ (reference sequence). The full variable domain, its missing parts supplied by reference TRBV13 and TRBJ1-1, is AAGVIQSPRHLIKEKRETATLKCYPIPRHDTVYWYQQGPGQDPQFLISFYEKMQSDKGSIPDRFSAQQFSDYHSELNMSSLELGDSALYFCASSLREDGTEAFFGQGTRLTVV.

This clonotype was picked up many times. The chain uses TRBV12-3 or TRBV12-4 and TRBJ2-5; 8 bases map to TRBD2. V lost 5 bases and J lost 2; bases outside the gene matches: 7. CDR3 length: 15 amino acids. The CDR3 sequence is CASSRLGGGQETQYF. For the CDR3, the DNA is TGTGCCAGCAGTCGACTTGGCGGGGGGCAAGAGACCCAGTACTTC.

The V call is TRBV7-9, the J call TRBJ1-1; D is uncertain. V lost 5 bases, J lost 6 bases, and 13 bases lay in between. The CDR3 is made up of 13 amino acids. CDR1 and CDR2 (germline): SEHNR, FQNEAQ (reference sequence). The CDR3 protein is CASSHGRVAEAFF. CDR3 DNA: TGTGCCAGCAGCCATGGACGGGTCGCTGAAGCTTTCTTT.

The table lists this clonotype with many counts. The gene calls are TRBV18 and TRBJ2-2; 10 bases are shared with TRBD1. Looked up from germline, CDR1 is KGHSH and CDR2 is LQKENI. The CDR3 length is 16 residues. The J segment lost 2 bases and the V segment lost 1 base, leaving 1 base of the junction unmatched. CDR3 nucleotide sequence: TGTGCCAGCTCACCACGGGACAGGGGAAACACCGGGGAGCTGTTTTTT. Amino acid sequence: CASSPRDRGNTGELFF.

This clonotype was counted ten times or more. V is TRBV6-5 and J is TRBJ1-5; D might be TRBD1 (5 bases). Deletions cut 6 bases from V and 2 bases from J, with 14 bases between. Germline V gives CDR1 MNHEY, CDR2 SVGAGI. The CDR3 loop spans 15 amino acids. The CDR3 DNA reads as TGTGCCAGCAGCCGTAAAAGGGGAGGCAATCAGCCCCAGCATTTT. It yields the protein CASSRKRGGNQPQHF.

This clonotype showed up many times. The CDR3 region has the DNA TGCAGTGCTAGAGATAAGGATAGCGGGATCTCCCCTAGCACAGATACGCAGTATTTT. Translation gives CSARDKDSGISPSTDTQYF. The chain links TRBV20-1 to TRBJ2-3; 8 bases map to TRBD2. J gave up 0 bases and V 0 bases, and 14 bases lay outside the gene matches. The CDR3 loop spans 19 amino acids. In germline, CDR1 is DFQATT, CDR2 SNEGSKA (reference sequence).

Many counts were recorded for this clonotype. The V gene is TRBV20-1, the J gene TRBJ2-7; no clear D. Trimming shortened V by 2 bases and J by 0 bases, and 11 bases separated the two germline ends. The CDR3 is made up of 14 amino acids. Germline CDR1 DFQATT, CDR2 SNEGSKA (reference sequence). The CDR3 is CSARRAESSYEQYF. CDR3 bases: TGCAGTGCTAGAAGGGCCGAGAGCTCCTACGAGCAGTACTTC.

This clonotype was picked up many times. The rearrangement joins TRBV20-1 to TRBJ2-5; 9 bases fit TRBD2. CDR1 is DFQATT, CDR2 SNEGSKA, per germline (reference sequence). Trimming cost V 4 bases and J 1 base; bases outside gene matches: 13. This CDR3 has 17 amino acids. The CDR3 loop is CSAKLLRLADTQETQYF. The CDR3 DNA reads TGCAGTGCTAAACTGCTACGACTAGCGGATACCCAAGAGACCCAGTACTTC.

Only a few counts were recorded for this clonotype. This chain links TRBV12-3 or TRBV12-4 with TRBJ2-2; maybe TRBD2 (5 bases). The CDR3 extends over 12 amino acids. Trimming took 5 bases from V and 6 from J, leaving 7 bases between them. The CDR3, as DNA: TGTGCCAGCAGTCGGGATTCCGGGGAGCTGTTTTTT. Its protein is CASSRDSGELFF.